The present entry profiles one T cell receptor (beta chain) with its context. The data stem from a study of blood T cell repertoires in COVID-19. Overall study context: Collection of acute and convalescent COVID-19 samples took place in the United States, Italy and Spain. Nucleic acid was either cDNA or gDNA, and it came from T cells, B-cell-depleted T cells, or PBMCs.

Original processing notes: Estimates of nucleated cell counts were drawn from the amplification of reference gene primers. Profiled with immunoSEQ multiplex PCR; TCRdb holds only in-frame clones, not every one. V and J calls and clone size are those listed in that table; D and trimming were worked out from the DNA. The data show some 300,000 clones, around 88% seen once. Specimen: peripheral blood. The sequence was collected from a woman aged 25 to 39 who had recovered from COVID-19.

In nucleotides, the CDR3 is TGCGCCAGCAGCTCAGGACCGGGACAGGGGGCTTGGGGCTACACCTTC. Its translation: CASSSGPGQGAWGYTF. The chain employs TRBV5-1 and TRBJ1-2; 12 bases are shared with TRBD1. The germline CDR1 and CDR2 sequences are SGHRS and YFSETQ. Trimming at V came to 3 bases and at J to 8 bases, leaving 11 bases not matched to a gene. This CDR3 is 16 amino acids long.